This entry lists 22 T cell receptor beta chains sequenced from one sample in a study of cytomegalovirus exposure and HLA in healthy donors. PCR involved 60 Vbeta and 13 Jbeta primers. TCRdb keeps only in-frame clones here, not all; method: immunoSEQ multiplex PCR. The repertoire has more than 95,000 clones, roughly four fifths of them found once; the top ten carry around 1.6%. Sequencing used PBMCs. All receptors come from a woman aged 18-35 years in good health and CMV-seronegative.

The J gene is TRBJ2-1, the V gene TRBV28, with 9 positions matching TRBD2. The CDR3 length is 16 residues. From germline, CDR1 is MDHEN and CDR2 SYDVKM. V shed 6 bases and J 3 bases; nucleotides not matched to a gene: 9. DNA of the CDR3: TGTGCCAGCAGACTCAAGGATAGCGGGGGCTACAATGAGCAGTTCTTC. It codes for CASRLKDSGGYNEQFF.

The V call is TRBV27, the J call TRBJ1-5, with D possibly being TRBD1 (5 bases). Between the trimmed V and J ends, which lost 6 bases and 4 bases, there was a span of 13 bases. The V gene's germline CDR1 is MNHEY and CDR2 SMNVEV (reference sequence). The CDR3 has 14 residues. In DNA form, the CDR3 reads TGTGCCAGCAGAGGGAGCGGGGGGAATCAGCCCCAGCATTTT. Translating it yields CASRGSGGNQPQHF.

V usage is TRBV2 and J usage is TRBJ1-6; D gene ambiguous. Germline V CDR1 and CDR2: SNHLY, FYNNEI. V was clipped by 5 bases and J by 6 bases, with 14 bases between them. This CDR3 is 15 amino acids long. CDR3 DNA sequence: TGTGCCAGCAGTCCCCAGAGGGCGGGTAATTCACCCCTCCACTTT. Translated: CASSPQRAGNSPLHF.

The chain joins TRBV30 to TRBJ2-6, with 7 bases fitting TRBD2. V shed 0 bases, J shed 11 bases, and the junction held 1 base outside the gene matches. The V gene's germline CDR1 is GTSNPN and CDR2 SVGIG (reference sequence). The CDR3 spans 12 residues. The CDR3 DNA reads TGTGCCTGGAGTGTCCTAGCGGACGTCCTGACTTTC. It translates to CAWSVLADVLTF.

CDR3 sequence reads: CARGAGGWSSYEQYF. The CDR3 DNA reads TGTGCCCGAGGGGCAGGGGGCTGGTCCTCCTACGAGCAGTACTTC. This rearrangement joins TRBV2 to TRBJ2-7; 8 bases are a match to TRBD1. Germline CDR1 SNHLY, CDR2 FYNNEI. With V trimmed by 11 bases and J by 0 bases, 12 bases remained unmatched. The CDR3 has 15 residues.

V gene TRBV28 combines with J gene TRBJ1-5, with 7 positions matching TRBD1. Germline V gene sequence: CDR1 MDHEN, CDR2 SYDVKM. J was trimmed by 4 bases and V by 6 bases; bases with no gene match: 3. CDR3 length: 13 amino acids. CDR3 in DNA: TGTGCCAGCAGCCCAGGGGGTAATCAGCCCCAGCATTTT. Residues: CASSPGGNQPQHF.

The chain employs TRBV28 and TRBJ1-5; perhaps TRBD1 as D (6 bases). V gave up 4 bases and J gave up 5 bases, with 9 bases separating them. The CDR3 is 13 amino acids. Germline values: CDR1 MDHEN, CDR2 SYDVKM. CDR3 protein: CASSWYRDQPQHF. For the CDR3, the DNA is TGTGCCAGCAGTTGGTACAGGGATCAGCCCCAGCATTTT.

This clone appeared a few times. The rearrangement links TRBV11-2 to TRBJ2-3, with D maybe TRBD2 (7 bases). The germline CDR1 and CDR2 sequences are SGHAT and FQNNGV. Trimming took off 0 bases at V and 5 bases at J, with 15 bases between the two ends. This CDR3 region has 16 residues. Here the CDR3 reads CASSLDGGGGRDTQYF. CDR3 sequence (DNA): TGTGCCAGCAGCTTAGATGGGGGGGGCGGGAGAGATACGCAGTATTTT.

On this clone: The identical CDR3 is also encoded by other nucleotide sequences in the sample. The CDR3 loop reads CASSPPQGRTDTQYF. CDR3 DNA: TGTGCCAGCTCACCACCACAGGGGCGCACAGATACGCAGTATTTT. This rearrangement joins TRBV18 to TRBJ2-3, with 7 positions matching TRBD1. The CDR3 contains 15 residues. The V gene's germline CDR1 is KGHSH and CDR2 LQKENI. V was pared by 0 bases and J by 1 base, with 1 base of the junction left unmatched.

This clone was counted a few times. The J gene is TRBJ1-1, the V gene TRBV6-5, with D possibly matching TRBD1 (5 bases). Between the trimmed V and J ends, which lost 3 bases and 3 bases, there was a span of 11 bases. The CDR3 loop spans 14 amino acids. Germline V gives CDR1 MNHEY, CDR2 SVGAGI. CDR3 DNA: TGTGCCAGCAGTTATCTCGCGGGGGACACTGAAGCTTTCTTT. Its translation: CASSYLAGDTEAFF.

This clone was seen more than once but under ten times. The CDR3 nucleotides are TGCAGCGGTATAGCGGGGGCCTCCTACGAGCAGTACTTC. Protein product: CSGIAGASYEQYF. The chain uses TRBV29-1 and TRBJ2-7; 9 nucleotides line up with TRBD2. The CDR3 contains 13 residues. V lost 7 bases, J lost 0 bases, and 4 bases stayed unmatched. Germline V lookup: CDR1 SQVTM, CDR2 ANQGSEA.

V and J are TRBV7-2 and TRBJ2-2, with D perhaps TRBD2 (6 bases). The V end was cut by 3 bases, the J end by 1 base, with 6 bases between. Per the germline V gene, CDR1 is SGHTA and CDR2 is FQGNSA. CDR3 length equals 14 residues. Here the CDR3 DNA reads TGTGCCAGCAGCTTGGGGGGGAACACCGGGGAGCTGTTTTTT. Amino acids: CASSLGGNTGELFF. The whole variable domain, filled in from reference TRBV7-2 and TRBJ2-2, reads GAGVSQSPSNKVTEKGKDVELRCDPISGHTALYWYRQSLGQGLEFLIYFQGNSAPDKSGLPSDRFSAERTGGSVSTLTIQRTQQEDSAVYLCASSLGGNTGELFFGEGSRLTVL.

This chain connects TRBV27 to TRBJ1-1; D ambiguous. Germline CDR1 is MNHEY and CDR2 is SMNVEV (reference sequence). This CDR3 comprises 12 residues. Trimming cost V 5 bases and J 5 bases, with 9 bases left between them. The CDR3 spells CASSAGRTEAFF. Written as DNA, the CDR3 is TGTGCCAGCAGTGCGGGGAGAACTGAAGCTTTCTTT.

CDR3: CASSGLAGGYGYTF. The CDR3 DNA follows: TGTGCCAGTAGTGGACTAGCGGGGGGGTATGGCTACACCTTC. This chain joins TRBV19 and TRBJ1-2; possible D gene TRBD1, 5 bases. The germline V gene has CDR1 LNHDA and CDR2 SQIVND (reference sequence). The CDR3 runs 14 residues. Trimming took off 5 bases at V and 5 bases at J, with 15 bases between the two ends. The entire variable domain, with the rest obtained from reference TRBV19 and TRBJ1-2, is as follows: DGGITQSPKYLFRKEGQNVTLSCEQNLNHDAMYWYRQDPGQGLRLIYYSQIVNDFQKGDIAEGYSVSREKKESFPLTVTSAQKNPTAFYLCASSGLAGGYGYTFGSGTRLTVV.

This chain links TRBV27 with TRBJ2-7; D may be TRBD2 (5 bases). Trimming shortened V by 6 bases and J by 3 bases, and 15 bases separated the two germline ends. Germline V gives CDR1 MNHEY, CDR2 SMNVEV (reference sequence). The CDR3 extends over 14 amino acids. The DNA of the CDR3 is TGTGCCAGCAGGCCGTCAGACTACTACTACGAGCAGTACTTC. It translates to CASRPSDYYYEQYF.

Of note for this clone: The sample contains more than one DNA sequence encoding this CDR3. J is TRBJ2-7 and V is TRBV5-1; possibly TRBD2 for D (7 bases). Germline V gives CDR1 SGHRS, CDR2 YFSETQ. The CDR3 spans 14 residues. V lost 5 bases and J lost 3, with 15 bases in between. CDR3 DNA: TGCGCCAGCAGTCTGGGGGGGGGCGGCTACGAGCAGTACTTC. Its translation is CASSLGGGGYEQYF. Drawing the rest from reference TRBV5-1 and TRBJ2-7, the complete variable domain is KAGVTQTPRYLIKTRGQQVTLSCSPISGHRSVSWYQQTPGQGLQFLFEYFSETQRNKGNFPGRFSGRQFSNSRSEMNVSTLELGDSALYLCASSLGGGGYEQYFGPGTRLTVT.

V usage is TRBV30 and J usage is TRBJ1-1, with D possibly being TRBD1 (5 bases). Germline CDR1 GTSNPN, CDR2 SVGIG (reference sequence). Deletions cut 1 base from V and 5 bases from J, with 11 bases between. The CDR3 sequence is 13 residues long. The CDR3 sequence is CAWSEGYLTEAFF. Here the CDR3 DNA reads TGTGCCTGGAGTGAGGGGTATTTGACTGAAGCTTTCTTT. The full variable domain, completed using reference TRBV30 and TRBJ1-1, is SQTIHQWPATLVQPVGSPLSLECTVEGTSNPNLYWYRQAAGRGLQLLFYSVGIGQISSEVPQNLSASRPQDRQFILSSKKLLLSDSGFYLCAWSEGYLTEAFFGQGTRLTVV.

V gene TRBV4-2 combines with J gene TRBJ2-7; TRBD1 matches at 10 bases. The J segment lost 5 bases and the V segment lost 2 bases, leaving 9 bases of the junction unmatched. Per the germline V gene, CDR1 is LGHNA and CDR2 is YNFKEQ. CDR3 size: 16 residues. The CDR3 sequence is CASSQSDRGSGNEQYF. DNA for the CDR3: TGTGCCAGCAGCCAATCGGACAGGGGGTCGGGAAACGAGCAGTACTTC.

The chain joins TRBV30 to TRBJ1-1; D is ambiguous. CDR3 length: 10 amino acids. The V end lost 5 bases, the J end lost 11 bases, and 12 bases lay between the germline ends. Germline V gives CDR1 GTSNPN, CDR2 SVGIG (reference sequence). The CDR3 loop is CAWEKGGAFF. In nucleotides, the CDR3 is TGTGCCTGGGAAAAAGGCGGGGCTTTCTTT.

The rearrangement uses TRBV5-1 and TRBJ2-1, with 8 bases aligning to TRBD2. J was trimmed by 15 bases and V by 0 bases; bases with no gene match: 5. CDR1 and CDR2 from the germline V gene are SGHRS and YFSETQ. The CDR3 is made up of 12 amino acids. The CDR3 here is CASSLDLGGVFF. In nucleotides, the CDR3 is TGCGCCAGCAGCTTGGACCTCGGGGGGGTGTTCTTC.

The V and J genes are TRBV4-1 and TRBJ1-2; 7 bases fit TRBD1. This CDR3 has 15 residues. V trimming: 0 bases; J trimming: 4 bases; junction bases outside the gene matches: 5. In germline, CDR1 is MGHRA, CDR2 YSYEKL. CDR3 protein: CASSQEDRTFYGYTF. The CDR3 region has the DNA TGCGCCAGCAGCCAAGAGGACAGGACCTTCTATGGCTACACCTTC.

This rearrangement joins TRBV14 to TRBJ2-1; 14 nucleotides match TRBD2. The CDR3 covers 17 residues. CDR1 and CDR2 from the germline V gene are SGHDN and FVKESK. The J segment lost 8 bases and the V segment lost 1 base, leaving 7 bases of the junction unmatched. The CDR3 coding sequence is TGTGCCAGCAGCCAAGTGGGACTAGCGGGGGTAGGAGATGAGCAGTTCTTC. Translated: CASSQVGLAGVGDEQFF.